The next 10 T cell receptor beta chains were all read from a single sample in a study of cytomegalovirus exposure and HLA in healthy donors. The PCR had 60 Vbeta and 13 Jbeta primers. Sequencing used immunoSEQ multiplex PCR; TCRdb keeps in-frame clones, though not all of them. The data hold about 140,000 clones, with roughly two thirds observed a single time. Sequencing used PBMCs. The receptors were gathered from a male donor in good health and CMV-seronegative.

The gene calls are TRBV2 and TRBJ2-2; possibly TRBD2 for D (6 bases). Trimming took 6 bases from V and 7 from J, leaving 15 bases between them. The CDR3 sequence is 14 residues long. From germline, CDR1 is SNHLY and CDR2 FYNNEI. CDR3 protein: CASRKGTYDGELFF. The CDR3 DNA reads as TGTGCCAGCAGGAAGGGGACTTACGACGGGGAGCTGTTTTTT.

The chain has TRBV7-2 and TRBJ2-3, with 9 bases fitting TRBD2. The V segment lost 3 bases and the J segment 1 base; nucleotides outside the gene matches: 2. Germline V gene sequence: CDR1 SGHTA, CDR2 FQGNSA. The CDR3 covers 15 residues. The CDR3 protein is CASSFQRGGTDTQYF. The CDR3 DNA sequence: TGTGCCAGCAGCTTCCAGCGGGGGGGCACAGATACGCAGTATTTT. The variable domain in full, completed from reference TRBV7-2 and TRBJ2-3, reads GAGVSQSPSNKVTEKGKDVELRCDPISGHTALYWYRQSLGQGLEFLIYFQGNSAPDKSGLPSDRFSAERTGGSVSTLTIQRTQQEDSAVYLCASSFQRGGTDTQYFGPGTRLTVL.

V and J are TRBV27 and TRBJ1-3, with D possibly TRBD1 on 5 matching bases. V dropped 6 bases and J dropped 2 bases, with 17 bases sitting between them. The germline gives CDR1 MNHEY, CDR2 SMNVEV (reference sequence). The length of the CDR3 is 16 residues. In nucleotides, the CDR3 is TGTGCCAGCAGACCCGGTGATGGGGGGGCTGGAAACACCATATATTTT. Protein sequence: CASRPGDGGAGNTIYF.

The CDR3 loop is CASRFGGRGSPLHF. CDR3 DNA: TGTGCCAGCAGGTTCGGTGGTCGGGGATCACCCCTCCACTTT. The chain links TRBV27 to TRBJ1-6, with D unresolved. The CDR3 runs 14 residues. The V end was cut by 6 bases, the J end by 10 bases, with 16 bases between. Germline CDR1 reads MNHEY; CDR2 reads SMNVEV (reference sequence).

This sequence joins TRBV29-1 and TRBJ1-1; possibly TRBD1 for D (6 bases). This CDR3 comprises 13 residues. Germline V gene sequence: CDR1 SQVTM, CDR2 ANQGSEA. Trimming pared 6 bases from V and 7 bases from J, leaving 18 bases between. DNA for the CDR3: TGCAGCGTGGGGGCGGTGGGGCAAGGTGAAGCTTTCTTT. Its translation: CSVGAVGQGEAFF.

V and J are TRBV5-6 and TRBJ2-1; D unresolved. Trimming removed 2 bases from V and 7 bases from J, with 4 bases in between. CDR1 and CDR2 from the germline V gene are SGHDT and YYEEEE. The CDR3 totals 11 residues. CDR3 amino acids: CASSLQNEQFF. DNA of the CDR3: TGTGCCAGCAGCTTACAGAATGAGCAGTTCTTC.

This clone occurred a few times. The chain has TRBV14 and TRBJ1-2, with TRBD1 as a possible D gene (6 bases). Per germline, CDR1 SGHDN and CDR2 FVKESK. Trimming removed 5 bases at V and 3 bases at J, with 13 bases between. CDR3 length: 14 amino acids. Here the CDR3 DNA reads TGTGCCAGCAGCAAGGGGGTTTTGGACTATGGCTACACCTTC. This gives the protein CASSKGVLDYGYTF.

This clone was recorded once. The junction differs from germline at one of its ends, possibly a read error. V gene TRBV5-1 combines with J gene TRBJ2-2, with a weak D call TRBD2 (6 bases). The CDR3 is made up of 14 amino acids. Germline CDR1 reads SGHRS; CDR2 reads YFSETQ. This CDR3 is CACSLDYNTGELFF. CDR3 DNA sequence: TGCGCCTGCAGCCTGGACTACAACACCGGGGAGCTGTTTTTT.

The rearrangement joins TRBV11-1 to TRBJ2-2; tentatively, D is TRBD2 (5 bases). The CDR3 extends over 14 amino acids. V lost 6 bases and J lost 3, with 11 bases in between. Germline CDR1 is SGHAT and CDR2 is FQDESV (reference sequence). As DNA, the CDR3 is TGTGCCAGCAGTTTCGGACTTGACACCGGGGAGCTGTTTTTT. Its protein product is CASSFGLDTGELFF.

The rearrangement uses TRBV28 and TRBJ1-1; 9 bases fit TRBD1. The germline V gene has CDR1 MDHEN and CDR2 SYDVKM. The CDR3 contains 14 residues. J lost 1 base, V lost 9 bases, and 6 bases had no gene match. In nucleotides, the CDR3 is TGTGCCAGTAAGCCGACAGGGGGGAACACTGAAGCTTTCTTT. This sequence encodes CASKPTGGNTEAFF.